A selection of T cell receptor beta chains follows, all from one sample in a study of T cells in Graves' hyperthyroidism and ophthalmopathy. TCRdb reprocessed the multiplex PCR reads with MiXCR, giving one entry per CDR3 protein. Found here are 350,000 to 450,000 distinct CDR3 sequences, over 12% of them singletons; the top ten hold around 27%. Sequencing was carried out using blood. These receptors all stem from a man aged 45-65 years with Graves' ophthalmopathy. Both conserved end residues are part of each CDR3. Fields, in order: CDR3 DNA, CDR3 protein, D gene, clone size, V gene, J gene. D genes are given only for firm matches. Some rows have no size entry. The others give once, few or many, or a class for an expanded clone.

CDR3 DNA: TGCGCCAGCAGCGTTCTAGCGGGAGGCCAGTTCTTC
CDR3 protein: CASSVLAGGQFF
D gene: TRBD2
clone size: .
V gene: TRBV10-2
J gene: TRBJ2-1

CDR3 DNA: TGTGCCAGCAGCCAAGATTTCCAGGGAACAGGGAACGAGCAGTACTTC
CDR3 protein: CASSQDFQGTGNEQYF
D gene: .
clone size: many
V gene: TRBV3-1
J gene: TRBJ2-7

CDR3 DNA: TGCGCCAGCAGCCAAGTGGTTCCGAAGAACACGGCGAATGCAAAACTGTTTTTT
CDR3 protein: CASSQVVPKNTANAKLFF
D gene: .
clone size: few
V gene: TRBV4-1
J gene: TRBJ1-4

CDR3 DNA: TGTGCCACCAGTGATTCCGACAGGGACGAGCAGTACTTC
CDR3 protein: CATSDSDRDEQYF
D gene: TRBD1
clone size: few
V gene: TRBV24-1
J gene: TRBJ2-7

CDR3 DNA: TGTGCCAGCGGCCAGACCAGCTTCTATGGCTACACCTTC
CDR3 protein: CASGQTSFYGYTF
D gene: .
clone size: few
V gene: TRBV5-4
J gene: TRBJ1-2

CDR3 DNA: TGCAGCGTTGAGGGAGATCTCGGCTCCTACAATGAGCAGTACTTC
CDR3 protein: CSVEGDLGSYNEQYF
D gene: .
clone size: .
V gene: TRBV29-1
J gene: TRBJ2-7

CDR3 DNA: TGTGCCAGCAGTAGGGCAGGGGGCAGTCAAGAGACCCAGTACTTC
CDR3 protein: CASSRAGGSQETQYF
D gene: TRBD1
clone size: few
V gene: TRBV12-3/TRBV12-4
J gene: TRBJ2-5

CDR3 DNA: TGCAGCGGGTGGGGGCCCCAGGCCCCCGGTGAGCAGTTCTTC
CDR3 protein: CSGWGPQAPGEQFF
D gene: .
clone size: .
V gene: TRBV29-1
J gene: TRBJ2-1

CDR3 DNA: TGCAGTGCTAGGTCCCAACTAATAAGCTCCTACGAGCAGTACTTC
CDR3 protein: CSARSQLISSYEQYF
D gene: .
clone size: many
V gene: TRBV20-1
J gene: TRBJ2-7

CDR3 DNA: TGCAGTGCTAGACTGCGGGAGGGCCAATTGAGTCGTGAGCAGTACTTC
CDR3 protein: CSARLREGQLSREQYF
D gene: TRBD2
clone size: many
V gene: TRBV20-1
J gene: TRBJ2-7

CDR3 DNA: TGTGCCAGCAGCTCCCTGTCCAGTTGGTTCACAGATACGCAGTATTTT
CDR3 protein: CASSSLSSWFTDTQYF
D gene: .
clone size: many
V gene: TRBV7-2
J gene: TRBJ2-3

CDR3 DNA: TGCGCCAGCAGCCCATACCAGGACAGGGATCTGGGCCAGCCCCAGCATTTT
CDR3 protein: CASSPYQDRDLGQPQHF
D gene: TRBD1
clone size: few
V gene: TRBV4-1
J gene: TRBJ1-5

CDR3 DNA: TGTGCCAGCTCCCTCTACCGACAGTGGGACTCCTATGGCTACACCTTC
CDR3 protein: CASSLYRQWDSYGYTF
D gene: .
clone size: many
V gene: TRBV18
J gene: TRBJ1-2

CDR3 DNA: TGTGCCAGCAGCGTGACCAGGGGCCCGCACACCTACGAGCAGTACTTC
CDR3 protein: CASSVTRGPHTYEQYF
D gene: .
clone size: .
V gene: TRBV7-9
J gene: TRBJ2-7

CDR3 DNA: TGCGCCAGCAGCCGCTACCCCCCAAAGACAGGGGGCAACACTGAAGCTTTCTTT
CDR3 protein: CASSRYPPKTGGNTEAFF
D gene: TRBD1
clone size: few
V gene: TRBV5-1
J gene: TRBJ1-1

CDR3 DNA: TGTGCCAGCAGTTCCCAGGGGGCGCGAAGCAATCAGCCCCAGCATTTT
CDR3 protein: CASSSQGARSNQPQHF
D gene: TRBD1
clone size: many
V gene: TRBV28
J gene: TRBJ1-5

CDR3 DNA: TGCAGTGGGACTAGCGGGAACAATGAGCAGTTCTTC
CDR3 protein: CSGTSGNNEQFF
D gene: TRBD2
clone size: .
V gene: TRBV20-1
J gene: TRBJ2-1

CDR3 DNA: TGTGCCAGCAGTAAGGTACAGGGGGTCACAGATACGCAGTATTTT
CDR3 protein: CASSKVQGVTDTQYF
D gene: TRBD1
clone size: many
V gene: TRBV12-3/TRBV12-4
J gene: TRBJ2-3

CDR3 DNA: TGCGCCAGCAGCTTGGTTGGCCTAGCGGGAGGGTACAATGAGCAGTTCTTC
CDR3 protein: CASSLVGLAGGYNEQFF
D gene: TRBD2
clone size: .
V gene: TRBV5-1
J gene: TRBJ2-1

CDR3 DNA: TGTGCCAGCAGTTACGGAGCGGGGAACCCAAGCACAGATACGCAGTATTTT
CDR3 protein: CASSYGAGNPSTDTQYF
D gene: TRBD2
clone size: many
V gene: TRBV6-6
J gene: TRBJ2-3

CDR3 DNA: TGTGCCAGCAGCTTGGTCCTGAAGAGCTCCTACGAGCAGTACTTC
CDR3 protein: CASSLVLKSSYEQYF
D gene: .
clone size: many
V gene: TRBV5-5
J gene: TRBJ2-7

CDR3 DNA: TGCGCCAGCAGCTTGTGGGGCGGGAGTGATGAGCAGTTCTTC
CDR3 protein: CASSLWGGSDEQFF
D gene: TRBD2
clone size: many
V gene: TRBV5-1
J gene: TRBJ2-1

CDR3 DNA: TGTGCCAGCAGCACGAGGGGGACTAGCGGCACAGATACGCAGTATTTT
CDR3 protein: CASSTRGTSGTDTQYF
D gene: TRBD2
clone size: many
V gene: TRBV7-9
J gene: TRBJ2-3

CDR3 DNA: TGTGCCTGGAGCCTTACAGGGGGTAATTCACCCCTCCACTTT
CDR3 protein: CAWSLTGGNSPLHF
D gene: TRBD1
clone size: .
V gene: TRBV30
J gene: TRBJ1-6

CDR3 DNA: TGTGCCAGCAGCGCTGGACCTTCGGGCAATGAGCAGTTCTTC
CDR3 protein: CASSAGPSGNEQFF
D gene: .
clone size: many
V gene: TRBV9
J gene: TRBJ2-1

CDR3 DNA: TGCGCCAGCAGCATCGGGACAGCTTACGAGCAGTACTTC
CDR3 protein: CASSIGTAYEQYF
D gene: TRBD1
clone size: many
V gene: TRBV5-1
J gene: TRBJ2-7

CDR3 DNA: TGCGCCAGCAGTGAGTCTGAGGTAGCGGGATCTTCCTACGAGCAGTACTTC
CDR3 protein: CASSESEVAGSSYEQYF
D gene: TRBD2
clone size: many
V gene: TRBV10-1
J gene: TRBJ2-7

CDR3 DNA: TGTGCCAGCAGTGCTGACTTAGACAGGGCCGGCAATCGGCCCCAGCATTTT
CDR3 protein: CASSADLDRAGNRPQHF
D gene: TRBD1
clone size: .
V gene: TRBV12-3/TRBV12-4
J gene: TRBJ1-5

CDR3 DNA: TGTGCCAGCAGTCAATCTTTGGGGGTTCAGCCCCAGCATTTT
CDR3 protein: CASSQSLGVQPQHF
D gene: .
clone size: many
V gene: TRBV12-3/TRBV12-4
J gene: TRBJ1-5

CDR3 DNA: TGCGCCAGCAGCCAACTACGCGGGAGGACAGATACGCAGTATTTT
CDR3 protein: CASSQLRGRTDTQYF
D gene: TRBD2
clone size: few
V gene: TRBV4-1
J gene: TRBJ2-3

CDR3 DNA: TGTGCCAGCAGCCAGGCTGACAGGGCCAATTCACCCCTCCACTTT
CDR3 protein: CASSQADRANSPLHF
D gene: TRBD1
clone size: many
V gene: TRBV3-1
J gene: TRBJ1-6

CDR3 DNA: TGTGCCAGCAGCCAAGAAACGAGCAATGGCTACACCTTC
CDR3 protein: CASSQETSNGYTF
D gene: .
clone size: .
V gene: TRBV4-2
J gene: TRBJ1-2

CDR3 DNA: TGCGCCAGCAGCTTGGACAACACAGATACGCGGTATTTT
CDR3 protein: CASSLDNTDTRYF
D gene: .
clone size: few
V gene: TRBV5-1
J gene: TRBJ2-3

CDR3 DNA: TGTGCCAGCAGCCAAGAAAACCGTGGGAACACTGAAGCTTTCTTT
CDR3 protein: CASSQENRGNTEAFF
D gene: .
clone size: .
V gene: TRBV4-2
J gene: TRBJ1-1

CDR3 DNA: TGTGCCACCAGCCCCGGGACAATCCCCTCCAATGAGCAGTTCTTC
CDR3 protein: CATSPGTIPSNEQFF
D gene: .
clone size: many
V gene: TRBV24-1
J gene: TRBJ2-1

CDR3 DNA: TGCGCCAGCAGCCATCAGAACTATGGCTACACCTTC
CDR3 protein: CASSHQNYGYTF
D gene: .
clone size: .
V gene: TRBV4-1
J gene: TRBJ1-2

CDR3 DNA: TGTGCCAGCAGTTTGGGTCGGGGGCTAGCCAAAAACATTCAGTACTTC
CDR3 protein: CASSLGRGLAKNIQYF
D gene: .
clone size: .
V gene: TRBV28
J gene: TRBJ2-4

CDR3 DNA: TGTGCCTGGAGTATTGGCACTAATGAAAAACTGTTTTTT
CDR3 protein: CAWSIGTNEKLFF
D gene: .
clone size: many
V gene: TRBV30
J gene: TRBJ1-4

CDR3 DNA: TGTGCCAGCAGTTTAATGGGGGGACAGGAGAATCAGCCCCAGCATTTT
CDR3 protein: CASSLMGGQENQPQHF
D gene: TRBD1
clone size: many
V gene: TRBV12-3/TRBV12-4
J gene: TRBJ1-5

CDR3 DNA: TGTGCCAGCACCCGAGCGGGGGCGGGCGGGGAGCTGTTTTTT
CDR3 protein: CASTRAGAGGELFF
D gene: TRBD2
clone size: .
V gene: TRBV3-1
J gene: TRBJ2-2

CDR3 DNA: TGTGCCTGGAGTGTAAGGGCCACCGGGGAGCTGTTTTTT
CDR3 protein: CAWSVRATGELFF
D gene: .
clone size: many
V gene: TRBV30
J gene: TRBJ2-2

CDR3 DNA: TGCAGCGTTCCCAGGTGGGGCCGAGAGACCCAGTACTTC
CDR3 protein: CSVPRWGRETQYF
D gene: .
clone size: few
V gene: TRBV29-1
J gene: TRBJ2-5

CDR3 DNA: TGTGCCAGCAGAGGGACAGGGCAAGAGACCCAGTACTTC
CDR3 protein: CASRGTGQETQYF
D gene: TRBD1
clone size: many
V gene: TRBV2
J gene: TRBJ2-5

CDR3 DNA: TGTGCCAGCAGCTTGGCCAGGCGGGAGCTTCGAAATGAGCAGTTCTTC
CDR3 protein: CASSLARRELRNEQFF
D gene: TRBD2
clone size: few
V gene: TRBV5-6
J gene: TRBJ2-1

CDR3 DNA: TGTGCCAGCAGTTTGTTTGGGCGGAGACAAGAGACCCAGTACTTC
CDR3 protein: CASSLFGRRQETQYF
D gene: .
clone size: many
V gene: TRBV28
J gene: TRBJ2-5

CDR3 DNA: TGTGCCAGCAGCTTATACACTAGCGGGAGTTACGAGCAGTACTTC
CDR3 protein: CASSLYTSGSYEQYF
D gene: TRBD2
clone size: many
V gene: TRBV11-2
J gene: TRBJ2-7

CDR3 DNA: TGTGCCAGCAGGCAGGGTCTCTACTACTACAATGAGCAGTTCTTC
CDR3 protein: CASRQGLYYYNEQFF
D gene: .
clone size: few
V gene: TRBV27
J gene: TRBJ2-1

CDR3 DNA: TGTGCCAGCTGCCCCCTGGGGAAAGTCGACGAGCAGTACTTC
CDR3 protein: CASCPLGKVDEQYF
D gene: .
clone size: many
V gene: TRBV6-1
J gene: TRBJ2-7

CDR3 DNA: TGCAGGACAGAAGGGGGCCTTAGGGATGGCTACACCTTC
CDR3 protein: CRTEGGLRDGYTF
D gene: TRBD1
clone size: many
V gene: TRBV20-1
J gene: TRBJ1-2